A selection of T cell receptor beta chains follows, all from one sample in a study of blood T cell repertoires in COVID-19. The repertoire was sequenced with immunoSEQ multiplex PCR; TCRdb's copy has only in-frame clones and lacks some. The sample includes some 490,000 clones, roughly 85% seen only once; the top ten take roughly 3.2%. Specimen: peripheral blood. The source is a human donor in a cohort sampled during active COVID-19. Both conserved end residues are trimmed from each CDR3. Size is stated for part of the rows, as once, few or many counts, or as a class when the clone is expanded.

j_call: TRBJ2-5
v_call: TRBV6-5
clone_size: .
cdr3_aa: ASGWGGTQETQY

j_call: TRBJ1-1
v_call: TRBV7-2
clone_size: few
cdr3_aa: ASSFSRQNTEAF

j_call: TRBJ2-5
v_call: TRBV7-3
clone_size: .
cdr3_aa: ASSFQQGSQETQY

j_call: TRBJ2-6
v_call: TRBV2
clone_size: .
cdr3_aa: ASSDVRGRDYSGANVLT

j_call: TRBJ2-1
v_call: TRBV4-3
clone_size: .
cdr3_aa: ASSQASSGRNDEQF

j_call: TRBJ2-1
v_call: TRBV27
clone_size: .
cdr3_aa: ASTGGSGHNEQF

j_call: TRBJ2-7
v_call: TRBV6-1
clone_size: few
cdr3_aa: ASSEAIGGEQY

j_call: TRBJ2-7
v_call: TRBV9
clone_size: .
cdr3_aa: ASSAGTGDREQY

j_call: TRBJ2-7
v_call: TRBV28
clone_size: .
cdr3_aa: ASSYWAQTPQQY

j_call: TRBJ1-3
v_call: TRBV7-8
clone_size: .
cdr3_aa: ASSSLLGTGLREAGNTIY

j_call: TRBJ2-7
v_call: TRBV7-9
clone_size: many
cdr3_aa: ASSLDQGGGNTYEQY

j_call: TRBJ1-1
v_call: TRBV6-2/TRBV6-3
clone_size: .
cdr3_aa: ASSFGTGHPMNTEAF

j_call: TRBJ2-3
v_call: TRBV6-2/TRBV6-3
clone_size: .
cdr3_aa: ASSTDHILAGEYTDTQY

j_call: TRBJ2-7
v_call: TRBV7-2
clone_size: .
cdr3_aa: ASSKRAGQGAYEQY

j_call: TRBJ1-2
v_call: TRBV30
clone_size: .
cdr3_aa: AWSPDRVYGYT

j_call: TRBJ1-2
v_call: TRBV4-1
clone_size: .
cdr3_aa: ASSQDRLRGYT

j_call: TRBJ1-6
v_call: TRBV9
clone_size: .
cdr3_aa: ASSVLDQGLGSPLH

j_call: TRBJ2-3
v_call: TRBV4-3
clone_size: .
cdr3_aa: ASSQQPTLAGGFDTQY

j_call: TRBJ2-1
v_call: TRBV15
clone_size: .
cdr3_aa: ATSRGGSLGEQF

j_call: TRBJ1-5
v_call: TRBV9
clone_size: .
cdr3_aa: ASSQRGRTEPSNQPQH

j_call: TRBJ1-3
v_call: TRBV7-2
clone_size: .
cdr3_aa: ASSSYSGNGNTIY

j_call: TRBJ2-1
v_call: TRBV5-4
clone_size: .
cdr3_aa: ASSLSPGLAEAYNEQF

j_call: TRBJ1-1
v_call: TRBV10-3
clone_size: once
cdr3_aa: AIRGTGGTEAF

j_call: TRBJ1-1
v_call: TRBV28
clone_size: .
cdr3_aa: ASKDAGSTEAF

j_call: TRBJ1-5
v_call: TRBV11-3
clone_size: .
cdr3_aa: ASSAPPRVINANQPQH

j_call: TRBJ2-1
v_call: TRBV7-3
clone_size: .
cdr3_aa: ASSPAGYNEQF

j_call: TRBJ1-1
v_call: TRBV10-1
clone_size: .
cdr3_aa: ASSEVEGPVAEAF

j_call: TRBJ1-6
v_call: TRBV7-2
clone_size: .
cdr3_aa: ASSLVGQGAHNSPLH

j_call: TRBJ1-4
v_call: TRBV5-1
clone_size: .
cdr3_aa: ASSLIDGRGEKLF

j_call: TRBJ1-1
v_call: TRBV27
clone_size: once
cdr3_aa: ASSGLGTEAF

j_call: TRBJ2-7
v_call: TRBV6-6
clone_size: .
cdr3_aa: ASSQSTGGSGEQY

j_call: TRBJ1-1
v_call: TRBV28
clone_size: .
cdr3_aa: ASSLWSAPDRGNTEAF

j_call: TRBJ1-6
v_call: TRBV6-5
clone_size: once
cdr3_aa: ASSTLGTKTSPLH

j_call: TRBJ1-5
v_call: TRBV6-2/TRBV6-3
clone_size: .
cdr3_aa: ASSLGTTVADNQPQH

j_call: TRBJ2-3
v_call: TRBV19
clone_size: .
cdr3_aa: ASSMRTAEGDTQY

j_call: TRBJ2-2
v_call: TRBV7-9
clone_size: .
cdr3_aa: ASSHAGVDTGELF

j_call: TRBJ1-1
v_call: TRBV18
clone_size: .
cdr3_aa: ASSRRTGGWTEAF

j_call: TRBJ2-7
v_call: TRBV9
clone_size: .
cdr3_aa: ASSVGPAGNSYEQY

j_call: TRBJ2-2
v_call: TRBV3-1/TRBV3-2
clone_size: .
cdr3_aa: ASSQDSVITGELF

j_call: TRBJ1-1
v_call: TRBV6-5
clone_size: few
cdr3_aa: ASSITGNTEAF

j_call: TRBJ1-5
v_call: TRBV19
clone_size: .
cdr3_aa: ASQGLAIKPQH